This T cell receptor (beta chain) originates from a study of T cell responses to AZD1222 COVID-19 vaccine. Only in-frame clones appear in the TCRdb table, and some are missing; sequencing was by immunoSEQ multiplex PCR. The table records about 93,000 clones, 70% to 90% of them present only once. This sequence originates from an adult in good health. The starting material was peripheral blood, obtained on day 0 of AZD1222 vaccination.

The DNA for the CDR3 is TGTGCCAGCAGTGAAGCGCTGGCAGGGGATCCGGTATATGGCTACACCTTC. As protein: CASSEALAGDPVYGYTF. V usage is TRBV6-1 and J usage is TRBJ1-2; D is possibly TRBD1 (6 bases). Trimming left V 0 bases short and J 5 bases short, with 19 bases between. Germline loops: CDR1 MNHNS, CDR2 SASEGT. The CDR3 is made up of 17 amino acids.